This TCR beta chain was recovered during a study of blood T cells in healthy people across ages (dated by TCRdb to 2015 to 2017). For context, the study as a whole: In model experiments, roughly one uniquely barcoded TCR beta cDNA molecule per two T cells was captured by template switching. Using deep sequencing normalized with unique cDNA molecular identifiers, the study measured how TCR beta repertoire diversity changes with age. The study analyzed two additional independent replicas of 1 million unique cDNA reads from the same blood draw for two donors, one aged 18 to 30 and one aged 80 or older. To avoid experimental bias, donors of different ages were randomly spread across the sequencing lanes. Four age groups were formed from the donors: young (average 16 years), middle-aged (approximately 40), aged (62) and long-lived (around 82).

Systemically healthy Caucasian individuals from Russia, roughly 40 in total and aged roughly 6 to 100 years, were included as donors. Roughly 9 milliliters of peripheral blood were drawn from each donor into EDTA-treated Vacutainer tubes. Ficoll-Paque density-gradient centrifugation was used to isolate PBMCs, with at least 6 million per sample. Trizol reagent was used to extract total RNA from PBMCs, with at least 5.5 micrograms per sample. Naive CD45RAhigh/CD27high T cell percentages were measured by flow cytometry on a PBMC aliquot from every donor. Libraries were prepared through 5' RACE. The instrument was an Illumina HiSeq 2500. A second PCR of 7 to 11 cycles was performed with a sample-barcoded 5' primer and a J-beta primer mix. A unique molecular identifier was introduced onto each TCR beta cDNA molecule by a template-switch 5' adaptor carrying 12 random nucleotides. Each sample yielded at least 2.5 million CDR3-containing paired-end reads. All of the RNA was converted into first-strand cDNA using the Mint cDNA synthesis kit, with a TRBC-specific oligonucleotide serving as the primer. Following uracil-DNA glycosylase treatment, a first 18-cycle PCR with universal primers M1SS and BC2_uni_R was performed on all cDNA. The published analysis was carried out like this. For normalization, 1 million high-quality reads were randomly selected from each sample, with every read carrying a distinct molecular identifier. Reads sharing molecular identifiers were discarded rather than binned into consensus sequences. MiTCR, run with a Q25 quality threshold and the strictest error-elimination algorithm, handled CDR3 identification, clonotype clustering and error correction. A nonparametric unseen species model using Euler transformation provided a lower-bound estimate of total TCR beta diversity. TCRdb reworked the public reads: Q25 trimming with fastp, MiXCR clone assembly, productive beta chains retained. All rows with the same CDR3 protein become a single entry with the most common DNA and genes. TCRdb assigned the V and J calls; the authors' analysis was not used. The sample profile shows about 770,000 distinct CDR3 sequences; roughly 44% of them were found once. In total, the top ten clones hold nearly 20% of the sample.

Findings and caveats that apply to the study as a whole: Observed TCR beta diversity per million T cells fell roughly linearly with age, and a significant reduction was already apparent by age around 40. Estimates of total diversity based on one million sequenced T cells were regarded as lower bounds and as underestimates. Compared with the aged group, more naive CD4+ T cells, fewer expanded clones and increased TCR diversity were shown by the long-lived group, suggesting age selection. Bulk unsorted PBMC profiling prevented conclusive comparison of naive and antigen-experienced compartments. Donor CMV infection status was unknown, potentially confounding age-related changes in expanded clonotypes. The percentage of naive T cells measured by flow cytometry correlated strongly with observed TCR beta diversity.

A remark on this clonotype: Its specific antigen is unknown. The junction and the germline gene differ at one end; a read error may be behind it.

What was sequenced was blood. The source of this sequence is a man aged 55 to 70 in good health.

The nucleotide sequence reads as follows: TGCAGCGTCCTAGCGGGGGGGTACCAAGAGGCCCAGTACTTC. Its translation is CSVLAGGYQEAQYF. The rearrangement combines TRBV29-1 with TRBJ2-5; 12 nucleotides in the junction match TRBD2. Spanning cysteine to phenylalanine, the CDR3 consists of 14 amino acids. This entry keeps only the CDR3 DNA: 42 bases, framed from base 1. CDR1 and CDR2, per the germline V gene, are SQVTM and ANQGSEA.